This T cell receptor (beta chain) was obtained from a study of T cell clonality in common variable immunodeficiency. The CDR3 covers 16 residues. V shed 4 bases, J shed 6 bases, and the junction held 10 bases outside the gene matches. Germline assignment: CDR1 MNHNS and CDR2 SASEGT. The study, taken as a whole, reports: Compared with healthy controls, CVID subjects showed increased TCRbeta clonality, mostly in about a third.

The table lists this clone with many counts. Antigen unknown. The CDR3 end is not reached by the read, which stops 3 residues before it; the germline J gene fills it in. TCRdb keeps only in-frame clones here, not all; method: immunoSEQ multiplex PCR. The sample yields around 50,000 clones, without any singletons. The sequence was obtained from a person aged 18-70 years in good health. The rearrangement joins TRBV6-1 to TRBJ1-5; 9 bases are shared with TRBD1. Sequencing was carried out using peripheral blood mononuclear cells. CDR3 sequence: CASSAETGTGPQPQHF. Partial CDR3 DNA: TGTGCCAGCAGTGCCGAGACCGGGACAGGGCCTCAGCCC.